The 31 T cell receptor beta chains below were found in one sample sequenced in a study of blood T cell repertoires in COVID-19. Assay: immunoSEQ multiplex PCR; the TCRdb copy retains only in-frame clones and omits some. The sample consists of 400,000 to 450,000 clones, around 87% of them appearing once. Input material: PBMCs or T cells enriched from blood (not recorded which). The receptors stem from a young man who had recovered from COVID-19.

The rearrangement uses TRBV2 and TRBJ2-5, with a weak D call TRBD2 (6 bases). Trimming shortened V by 1 base and J by 1 base, and 10 bases separated the two germline ends. Germline CDR1 and CDR2: SNHLY and FYNNEI. CDR3 length: 15 amino acids. CDR3 in amino acids: CASSEEGRGQETQYF. CDR3 DNA: TGTGCCAGCAGTGAAGAGGGGCGGGGCCAAGAGACCCAGTACTTC.

This clone appeared once. The rearrangement joins TRBV11-2 to TRBJ2-1, with TRBD1 matching over 8 bases. Trimming at V came to 1 base and at J to 2 bases, leaving 4 bases not matched to a gene. This CDR3 contains 16 residues. CDR1 SGHAT and CDR2 FQNNGV come from the germline V gene. The CDR3 DNA reads TGTGCCAGCAGCTTAGGTAACAGGGGGGCCTACAATGAGCAGTTCTTC. Protein: CASSLGNRGAYNEQFF.

CDR3 DNA sequence: TGCAGCGTTGAAACAGGGACCGTCTATGGCTACACCTTC. Its translation: CSVETGTVYGYTF. The chain is built from TRBV29-1 and TRBJ1-2; TRBD1 might be the D (6 bases). V lost 2 bases, J lost 4 bases, and 11 bases lay in between. The CDR3 has 13 residues. Germline values: CDR1 SQVTM, CDR2 ANQGSEA.

V usage is TRBV10-3 and J usage is TRBJ2-7; TRBD2 matches 8 bases. Germline V gives CDR1 ENHRY, CDR2 SYGVKD. The CDR3 contains 15 residues. After removal of 3 bases from V and 2 bases from J, the junction contained 6 bases not matched to a gene. The CDR3 DNA reads as TGTGCCATCAGTGACCGACTAGCGCCTGCCTACGAGCAGTACTTC. It yields the protein CAISDRLAPAYEQYF.

This clone was counted a few times. V is TRBV4-1 and J is TRBJ2-7; tentative D call: TRBD1 (5 bases). CDR1 is MGHRA and CDR2 is YSYEKL in the germline V gene. The CDR3 sequence is 15 residues long. Trimming took 3 bases from V and 4 from J, leaving 16 bases between them. The CDR3 loop is CASSQTASPAYEQYF. The CDR3 nucleotides read TGCGCCAGCAGCCAGACAGCCTCCCCTGCTTACGAGCAGTACTTC.

V gene TRBV10-1 combines with J gene TRBJ2-2; 12 positions agree with TRBD2. Germline V lookup: CDR1 WNHNN, CDR2 SYGVQD (reference sequence). J was trimmed by 2 bases and V by 0 bases; bases with no gene match: 10. This CDR3 is built from 20 residues. The CDR3 is CASSESPGLAGPYNTGELFF. The CDR3 region has the DNA TGCGCCAGCAGTGAGTCCCCTGGACTAGCGGGACCTTATAACACCGGGGAGCTGTTTTTT.

This clone was recorded only once. The V gene is TRBV27, the J gene TRBJ1-6; D gene ambiguous. CDR1 is MNHEY and CDR2 is SMNVEV in the germline V gene (reference sequence). The CDR3 consists of 17 residues. Trimming removed 5 bases at V and 0 bases at J, with 14 bases between. CDR3 bases: TGTGCCAGCAGTCAACGAGGGTGGAGCTCCTATAATTCACCCCTCCACTTT. The encoded protein is CASSQRGWSSYNSPLHF.

This clone was seen a single time. The genes are TRBV5-6 and TRBJ1-2; TRBD1 is a possible D gene (5 bases). V lost 1 base and J lost 4, with 8 bases in between. The CDR3 has 13 amino acids. CDR1 is SGHDT, CDR2 YYEEEE, per germline. CDR3 sequence: CASSLSGGYGYTF. Here the CDR3 DNA reads TGTGCCAGCAGCTTGTCCGGGGGCTATGGCTACACCTTC.

The rearrangement links TRBV28 to TRBJ1-4; TRBD1 matches 9 bases. The junction had 11 bases not matched to a gene; V was cut back by 6 bases and J by 0 bases. This CDR3 region has 18 residues. Germline values: CDR1 MDHEN, CDR2 SYDVKM. In DNA, the CDR3 is TGTGCCAGCAGGTCGGGACAGGGCAACTTTGCAACTAATGAAAAACTGTTTTTT. Amino acids: CASRSGQGNFATNEKLFF.

The chain uses TRBV23-1 and TRBJ2-1, with D possibly matching TRBD2 (6 bases). TRBV23-1 is known as an ORF, though its function is uncertain. The CDR3 covers 14 residues. Trimming shortened V by 3 bases and J by 8 bases, and 14 bases separated the two germline ends. CDR3 loop: CASSHSTSEDEQFF. For the CDR3, the DNA is TGCGCCAGCAGTCACTCGACTAGTGAAGATGAGCAGTTCTTC.

V usage is TRBV9 and J usage is TRBJ2-1, with D possibly TRBD2 on 5 matching bases. The CDR3 is 15 amino acids. Per the germline V gene, CDR1 is SGDLS and CDR2 is YYNGEE. V lost 1 base and J 3 bases, leaving 11 bases between the germline ends. The CDR3, as DNA: TGTGCCAGCAGCGTATCCAGCGGCTACTACAATGAGCAGTTCTTC. It translates to CASSVSSGYYNEQFF.

CDR3 nucleotide sequence: TGTGCCACCAGTGATGGACTAGCGGAAGAGACCCAGTACTTC. Residues: CATSDGLAEETQYF. This chain uses TRBV24-1 with TRBJ2-5; 10 bases fit TRBD2. Trimming took 3 bases from V and 3 from J; bases not matched to a gene: 0. CDR1 is KGHDR and CDR2 is SFDVKD in the germline V gene. The CDR3 extends over 14 amino acids.

The V gene is TRBV2, the J gene TRBJ2-3; tentative D call: TRBD2 (6 bases). The CDR3 spans 14 residues. V was cut by 4 bases and J by 3 bases, with 11 bases left in between. CDR1 and CDR2 from the germline V gene are SNHLY and FYNNEI. The CDR3 is CASSVAEGTDTQYF. The CDR3 region has the DNA TGTGCCAGCAGTGTAGCGGAGGGTACAGATACGCAGTATTTT.

The V and J genes are TRBV2 and TRBJ2-1; a possible D gene is TRBD1 (6 bases). This CDR3 spans 18 amino acids. Trimming cost V 5 bases and J 1 base, with 21 bases left between them. CDR1 is SNHLY and CDR2 is FYNNEI in the germline V gene. This chain's CDR3 is CASSLLNQGQMSYNEQFF. As DNA, the CDR3 is TGTGCCAGCAGTCTCCTTAATCAGGGGCAGATGTCCTACAATGAGCAGTTCTTC.

The chain is built from TRBV6-4 and TRBJ1-6; 7 bases agree with TRBD1. Looked up from germline, CDR1 is MRHNA and CDR2 is SNTAGT. Trimming removed 5 bases from V and 7 bases from J; junction bases left unmatched: 11. The CDR3 loop spans 16 amino acids. CDR3 DNA sequence: TGTGCCAGCAGTCCAGACAGGGCCCAAGGGAATTCACCCCTCCACTTT. Translated, it gives CASSPDRAQGNSPLHF.

The chain employs TRBV14 and TRBJ1-2; 8 positions agree with TRBD1. The CDR3 contains 15 residues. Germline V gives CDR1 SGHDN, CDR2 FVKESK. V trimming: 2 bases; J trimming: 7 bases; junction bases outside the gene matches: 9. The CDR3 spells CASSQNYRGTSGYTF. CDR3 coding DNA: TGTGCCAGCAGCCAAAACTACAGGGGGACATCTGGCTACACCTTC.

Only one count was recorded for this clone. V and J are TRBV18 and TRBJ2-3; 10 nucleotides agree with TRBD1. Germline CDR1 and CDR2: KGHSH and LQKENI. After removal of 4 bases from V and 0 bases from J, the junction contained 4 bases not matched to a gene. The CDR3 loop spans 16 amino acids. CDR3 loop: CASSLGQGPSTDTQYF. The CDR3 DNA reads TGTGCCAGCTCACTGGGACAGGGGCCTAGCACAGATACGCAGTATTTT.

This sequence joins TRBV10-2 and TRBJ2-7; a possible D gene is TRBD2 (5 bases). The CDR3 has 15 amino acids. The V end lost 2 bases, the J end lost 3 bases, and 14 bases lay between the germline ends. Per the germline V gene, CDR1 is WSHSY and CDR2 is SAAADI. CDR3 region: CASSEPPERYYEQYF. CDR3 nucleotide sequence: TGCGCCAGCAGTGAGCCCCCAGAGCGGTACTACGAGCAGTACTTC.

The chain uses TRBV28 and TRBJ1-2; D is undetermined. Trimming stripped 5 bases from V and 7 bases from J, with 11 bases between. The CDR3 runs 12 residues. CDR1 and CDR2 (germline): MDHEN, SYDVKM. This CDR3 reads CASSPSLAGYTF. The DNA of the CDR3 is TGTGCCAGCAGTCCATCCCTAGCTGGCTACACCTTC.

This clone has a single count. The J gene is TRBJ1-1, the V gene TRBV10-2, with D perhaps TRBD1 (5 bases). Germline lookup yields CDR1 WSHSY and CDR2 SAAADI. The CDR3 spans 15 residues. With 3 bases removed from V and 1 base from J, the gap between germline ends came to 12 bases. CDR3 in DNA: TGCGCCAGCAGTGAAGAAGGGGCTCCGAACACTGAAGCTTTCTTT. Encoded protein: CASSEEGAPNTEAFF.

This chain uses TRBV20-1 with TRBJ2-3; D is possibly TRBD2 (5 bases). Germline V gene data show CDR1 as DFQATT and CDR2 as SNEGSKA (reference sequence). V lost 3 bases and J 7 bases, leaving 11 bases between the germline ends. The CDR3 is made up of 12 amino acids. CDR3 region: CSASTQTNTQYF. DNA for the CDR3: TGCAGTGCTAGTACCCAGACTAATACGCAGTATTTT.

The chain has TRBV7-8 and TRBJ1-6; TRBD1 might be the D (6 bases). Trimming pared 5 bases from V and 10 bases from J, leaving 18 bases between. CDR3 length: 15 residues. Germline assignment: CDR1 SGHVS and CDR2 FQNEAQ. CDR3 residues: CASSTSGALGSPLHF. The CDR3 coding sequence is TGTGCCAGCAGCACATCAGGGGCCCTCGGGTCACCCCTCCACTTT.

The rearrangement joins TRBV7-8 to TRBJ1-3; D not certain. This CDR3 has 18 residues. Germline V gene lookup returns CDR1 SGHVS and CDR2 FQNEAQ. V was shortened by 1 base and J by 0 bases, with 16 bases between the two germline ends. In nucleotides, the CDR3 is TGTGCCAGCAGCTTAGTGTCCGCAGGATTAAGCTCTGGAAACACCATATATTTT. Translation: CASSLVSAGLSSGNTIYF. Variable domain in full (rest from reference TRBV7-8 and TRBJ1-3): GAGVSQSPRYKVAKRGQDVALRCDPISGHVSLFWYQQALGQGPEFLTYFQNEAQLDKSGLPSDRFFAERPEGSVSTLKIQRTQQEDSAVYLCASSLVSAGLSSGNTIYFGEGSWLTVV.

In regard to this clone: The same CDR3 is also encoded by other DNA sequences in this sample. This rearrangement joins TRBV18 to TRBJ2-1; 11 nucleotides agree with TRBD2. J gave up 2 bases and V 3 bases, and 3 bases lay outside the gene matches. This CDR3 comprises 16 residues. Germline V gene sequence: CDR1 KGHSH, CDR2 LQKENI. The CDR3 DNA sequence: TGTGCCAGCTCACCGGGGACTAGCGGAACCTACAATGAGCAGTTCTTC. This codes for CASSPGTSGTYNEQFF.

The rearrangement joins TRBV6-5 to TRBJ1-4; TRBD1 is a possible D gene (6 bases). The CDR3 is made up of 15 amino acids. V dropped 4 bases and J dropped 3 bases, with 12 bases sitting between them. The germline CDR1 and CDR2 sequences are MNHEY and SVGAGI. The CDR3 protein is CASSFLQGSNEKLFF. The CDR3 region has the DNA TGTGCCAGCAGTTTCCTACAGGGATCTAATGAAAAACTGTTTTTT.

This rearrangement joins TRBV4-1 to TRBJ2-2, with D possibly being TRBD2 (6 bases). Germline-derived CDR1 and CDR2 are MGHRA and YSYEKL. V gave up 5 bases and J gave up 0 bases, with 10 bases separating them. The CDR3 covers 15 residues. The CDR3 DNA reads TGCGCCAGCAGCATGGGGGGTTCGAACACCGGGGAGCTGTTTTTT. Translation: CASSMGGSNTGELFF.

V gene TRBV28 combines with J gene TRBJ2-5, with D possibly being TRBD1 (6 bases). Germline CDR1 MDHEN, CDR2 SYDVKM. Trimming cost V 6 bases and J 1 base, with 15 bases left between them. The CDR3 is 15 amino acids. The CDR3 protein is CASSTSKGVQETQYF. CDR3 nucleotide sequence: TGTGCCAGCAGCACCTCGAAGGGGGTCCAAGAGACCCAGTACTTC.

The rearrangement joins TRBV28 to TRBJ1-3; 7 bases map to TRBD1. J was trimmed by 4 bases and V by 5 bases; bases with no gene match: 5. Germline assignment: CDR1 MDHEN and CDR2 SYDVKM. The CDR3 totals 14 residues. In nucleotides, the CDR3 is TGTGCCAGCAGTACCCAGGGGGTCGGAAACACCATATATTTT. Translation gives CASSTQGVGNTIYF.

The J gene is TRBJ2-3, the V gene TRBV7-8, with D possibly being TRBD1 (6 bases). V was pared by 1 base and J by 1 base, with 15 bases between. CDR3 length: 17 amino acids. The germline CDR1 and CDR2 sequences are SGHVS and FQNEAQ. CDR3 in DNA: TGTGCCAGCAGCTTAGGGGCAGGGGCTCGAGGCACAGATACGCAGTATTTT. This translates into CASSLGAGARGTDTQYF. The variable domain in full, completed from reference TRBV7-8 and TRBJ2-3, reads GAGVSQSPRYKVAKRGQDVALRCDPISGHVSLFWYQQALGQGPEFLTYFQNEAQLDKSGLPSDRFFAERPEGSVSTLKIQRTQQEDSAVYLCASSLGAGARGTDTQYFGPGTRLTVL.

The chain uses TRBV4-2 and TRBJ2-1; 10 bases fit TRBD2. The CDR3 has 16 residues. The V gene end was trimmed by 3 bases and the J gene end by 4 bases; junction bases not matched to a gene: 6. Germline CDR1 is LGHNA and CDR2 is YNFKEQ. CDR3 DNA: TGTGCCAGCAGCCATGATCTAGCGGGAGCGTACAATGAGCAGTTCTTC. It yields the protein CASSHDLAGAYNEQFF.

Concerning this clone: Other DNA variants within this sample encode the same CDR3. The gene calls are TRBV5-1 and TRBJ2-5; D gene unclear. Germline lookup yields CDR1 SGHRS and CDR2 YFSETQ. Trimming removed 4 bases from V and 1 base from J, with 2 bases in between. This CDR3 spans 11 amino acids. The CDR3 sequence: CASSLQETQYF. The DNA for the CDR3 is TGCGCCAGCAGCCTCCAAGAGACCCAGTACTTC.